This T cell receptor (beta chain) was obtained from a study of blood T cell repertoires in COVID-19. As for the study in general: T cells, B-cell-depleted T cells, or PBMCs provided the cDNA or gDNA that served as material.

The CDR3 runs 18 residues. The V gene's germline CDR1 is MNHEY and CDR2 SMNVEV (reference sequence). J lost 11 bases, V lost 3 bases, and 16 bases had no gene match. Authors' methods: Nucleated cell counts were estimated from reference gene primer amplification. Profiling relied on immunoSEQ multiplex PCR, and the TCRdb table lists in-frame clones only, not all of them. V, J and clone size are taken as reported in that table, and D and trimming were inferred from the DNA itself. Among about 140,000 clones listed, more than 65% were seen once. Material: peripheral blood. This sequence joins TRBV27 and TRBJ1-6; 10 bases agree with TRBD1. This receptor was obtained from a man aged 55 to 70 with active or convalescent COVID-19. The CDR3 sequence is CASSFRQGARRGWPPLHF. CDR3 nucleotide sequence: TGTGCCAGCAGTTTCCGACAGGGGGCGCGGAGGGGCTGGCCACCCCTCCACTTT.